Listed here are 25 T cell receptor beta chains from one sample, sequenced in a study of cytomegalovirus exposure and HLA in healthy donors. PCR employed 60 Vbeta and 13 Jbeta primers. Clones were sequenced by immunoSEQ multiplex PCR, and TCRdb holds only the in-frame ones, with some missing. The sample lists roughly 200,000 clones; more than 75% were seen once. Sequences were obtained from PBMCs. These receptors all come from a woman aged 40 to 55 in good health and CMV-seronegative.

As concerns this clone: The junction and the germline gene differ at one end; a read error may be behind it. V gene TRBV5-1 combines with J gene TRBJ1-3; D possibly corresponds to TRBD1 (5 bases). This CDR3 has 14 amino acids. Germline CDR1 is SGHRS and CDR2 is YFSETQ. CDR3 nucleotide sequence: TGCGCCAGCAGCTCCCAGGGCTCTGGAAACGCCATATATTTT. This codes for CASSSQGSGNAIYF.

The chain employs TRBV2 and TRBJ1-2; TRBD1 is a possible D gene (5 bases). V was shortened by 8 bases and J by 3 bases, with 10 bases between the two germline ends. Germline lookup yields CDR1 SNHLY and CDR2 FYNNEI. CDR3 size: 12 residues. CDR3 bases: TGTGCCAGCGGTACCAGGGACTATGGCTACACCTTC. Translation gives CASGTRDYGYTF.

In DNA form, the CDR3 reads TGTGCCAGCAGCCAAGATACTAGCGGGAGGCCCGCCTACGAGCAGTACTTC. This codes for CASSQDTSGRPAYEQYF. The chain couples TRBV4-2 to TRBJ2-7; 12 bases fit TRBD2. This CDR3 comprises 17 residues. Germline assignment: CDR1 LGHNA and CDR2 YNFKEQ. With 0 bases clipped from V and 2 bases from J, the junction kept 5 bases outside the gene matches.

This chain joins TRBV6-5 and TRBJ2-3; D is perhaps TRBD1 (6 bases). The CDR3 is 14 residues long. V shed 5 bases and J shed 2 bases, with 11 bases lying between them. CDR1 and CDR2 (germline): MNHEY, SVGAGI. The CDR3 region is CASSRDTVTDTQYF. The CDR3 DNA is TGTGCCAGCAGTCGGGACACCGTCACAGATACGCAGTATTTT.

The gene calls are TRBV5-1 and TRBJ1-1, with a weak D call TRBD1 (6 bases). CDR1 and CDR2 (germline): SGHRS, YFSETQ. Between the trimmed V and J ends, which lost 3 bases and 11 bases, there was a span of 23 bases. The CDR3 runs 15 residues. The DNA for the CDR3 is TGCGCCAGCAGCTCCCCCAACGAGGTGGGGGCAACTGCTTTCTTT. This translates into CASSSPNEVGATAFF.

The chain has TRBV28 and TRBJ1-4; D remains ambiguous. Trimming took 10 bases from V and 8 from J, leaving 23 bases between them. Per the germline V gene, CDR1 is MDHEN and CDR2 is SYDVKM. CDR3 length: 15 residues. CDR3 nucleotide sequence: TGTGCCACCCTCGGGGAGGTTGAATGGAGAGAAAAACTGTTTTTT. Translating gives CATLGEVEWREKLFF.

The chain couples TRBV4-2 to TRBJ2-3; 7 nucleotides match TRBD2. V was pared by 1 base and J by 2 bases, with 3 bases of the junction left unmatched. There are 15 residues in the CDR3. Germline CDR1 is LGHNA and CDR2 is YNFKEQ. The CDR3 is CASSQGRDYTDTQYF. The CDR3 DNA reads as TGTGCCAGCAGCCAAGGACGGGACTACACAGATACGCAGTATTTT.

V usage is TRBV11-3 and J usage is TRBJ2-1; TRBD1 matches 9 bases. CDR3 size: 17 residues. V dropped 1 base and J dropped 3; count of bases not matched to a gene: 7. From germline, CDR1 is SGHNT and CDR2 YENEEA. In DNA, the CDR3 is TGTGCCAGCAGCTTAGGCTCCGGGACAGGGTTCTACAATGAGCAGTTCTTC. It is translated as CASSLGSGTGFYNEQFF.

This chain links TRBV2 with TRBJ2-7; a possible D gene is TRBD1 (6 bases). Germline V gives CDR1 SNHLY, CDR2 FYNNEI. Trimming took off 9 bases at V and 5 bases at J, with 20 bases between the two ends. The CDR3 consists of 14 residues. The CDR3 spells CASEDRHTSNEQYF. Here the CDR3 DNA reads TGTGCCAGTGAGGACAGACATACAAGCAACGAGCAGTACTTC.

The chain uses TRBV27 and TRBJ2-3, with TRBD2 identical over 10 bases. Germline loops: CDR1 MNHEY, CDR2 SMNVEV (reference sequence). This CDR3 has 16 residues. Trimming removed 0 bases from V and 8 bases from J; junction bases left unmatched: 8. CDR3 region: CASSLSAGTSVGTQYF. The CDR3, as DNA: TGTGCCAGCAGTTTATCGGCCGGGACTAGCGTAGGTACGCAGTATTTT.

V and J are TRBV7-3 and TRBJ2-2; 7 bases agree with TRBD2. CDR1 is SGHTA, CDR2 FQGTGA, per germline. The CDR3 covers 15 residues. The trim removed 7 bases at V and 6 bases at J, leaving 11 bases unmatched. The CDR3: CASTDFDGRSGELFF. The CDR3 DNA is TGTGCCAGCACCGACTTTGACGGGAGGTCCGGGGAGCTGTTTTTT.

V is TRBV2 and J is TRBJ2-1; D not certain. The length of the CDR3 is 13 residues. Germline V lookup: CDR1 SNHLY, CDR2 FYNNEI. The V end was cut by 2 bases, the J end by 10 bases, with 12 bases between. CDR3 nucleotide sequence: TGTGCCAGCAGTGAAATTTTCTCCCTCGAGCAGTTCTTC. This codes for CASSEIFSLEQFF.

This chain uses TRBV18 with TRBJ2-1; D remains ambiguous. The CDR3 sequence is 13 residues long. V was trimmed by 0 bases and J by 7 bases, leaving 7 bases between them. Germline V gene lookup returns CDR1 KGHSH and CDR2 LQKENI. The CDR3 bases are TGTGCCAGCTCACCACCTAGCACAAATGAGCAGTTCTTC. Translated: CASSPPSTNEQFF.

J is TRBJ2-1 and V is TRBV27, with 11 bases that match TRBD2. Germline CDR1 is MNHEY and CDR2 is SMNVEV (reference sequence). The CDR3 is 15 amino acids. The J segment lost 9 bases and the V segment lost 7 bases, leaving 11 bases of the junction unmatched. CDR3 protein: CASTISGRARSEQFF. The CDR3 DNA is TGTGCCAGCACCATTAGCGGGAGGGCCAGGAGTGAGCAGTTCTTC.

The J gene is TRBJ2-1, the V gene TRBV9, with 9 bases identical to TRBD2. This CDR3 contains 17 residues. The germline V gene has CDR1 SGDLS and CDR2 YYNGEE. V was clipped by 0 bases and J by 6 bases; unmatched bases: 10. In nucleotides, the CDR3 is TGTGCCAGCAGCGTAGAAGGCGGGAGGGCCCTCCTCAATGAGCAGTTCTTC. Translated, it gives CASSVEGGRALLNEQFF.

This chain joins TRBV30 and TRBJ1-1; D is unresolved. The CDR3 runs to 14 residues. Germline loops: CDR1 GTSNPN, CDR2 SVGIG (reference sequence). Trimming took 2 bases from V and 1 from J, leaving 11 bases between them. In nucleotides, the CDR3 is TGTGCCTGGAGTCCCGCACTCGGGAACACTGAAGCTTTCTTT. Encoded protein: CAWSPALGNTEAFF.

The chain combines TRBV10-3 with TRBJ2-7; 10 positions agree with TRBD1. The CDR3 extends over 15 amino acids. Germline V gene lookup returns CDR1 ENHRY and CDR2 SYGVKD. V lost 5 bases, J lost 0 bases, and 4 bases stayed unmatched. The CDR3, as DNA: TGTGCCATCAGTCCGGACAGGGGGGGCTCCTACGAGCAGTACTTC. This encodes CAISPDRGGSYEQYF.

The chain links TRBV2 to TRBJ2-5, with a weak D call TRBD2 (5 bases). TRBJ2-7 matches the DNA end more closely, so the J call is doubtful. CDR3 length equals 18 residues. Germline loops: CDR1 SNHLY, CDR2 FYNNEI. As DNA, the CDR3 is TGTGCCAGCAGTGAAGGACGAGGACCTGGGCGGGCGACCTACGAGCAGTACTTC. Translated, it gives CASSEGRGPGRATYEQYF.

This chain links TRBV7-2 with TRBJ2-7; D perhaps matches TRBD1 (6 bases). CDR3 size: 15 residues. Germline CDR1 SGHTA, CDR2 FQGNSA. The V end was cut by 5 bases, the J end by 5 bases, with 19 bases between. As DNA, the CDR3 is TGTGCCAGCAGCCAAGGGACAACGATGGGACACGAGCAGTACTTC. This translates into CASSQGTTMGHEQYF.

This sequence joins TRBV19 and TRBJ1-5, with D possibly being TRBD1 (5 bases). The CDR3 has 15 amino acids. Germline-derived CDR1 and CDR2 are LNHDA and SQIVND (reference sequence). V was trimmed by 7 bases and J by 7 bases, leaving 20 bases between them. The CDR3 DNA sequence: TGTGCCAGTACCCGCTCAGCAGGGCCCGTCCAGCCCCAGCATTTT. Amino acids: CASTRSAGPVQPQHF.

CDR3 DNA: TGTGCCACCAGCCCCTTGGCGGGCGGCTACGAGCAGTACTTC. This gives the protein CATSPLAGGYEQYF. The rearrangement links TRBV15 to TRBJ2-7; a possible D gene is TRBD2 (5 bases). Germline-derived CDR1 and CDR2 are LNHNV and YYDKDF (reference sequence). The CDR3 length is 14 residues. Trimming took off 5 bases at V and 3 bases at J, with 14 bases between the two ends.

J is TRBJ2-1 and V is TRBV5-1, with 9 bases aligning to TRBD2. Germline V gene data show CDR1 as SGHRS and CDR2 as YFSETQ. The V and J ends lost 3 bases and 6 bases, in that order; junction bases with no gene match: 16. This CDR3 is built from 18 residues. CDR3 sequence (DNA): TGCGCCAGCAGCTCGCGGGGGGGTGGGTGGGGGCCAGTCAATGAGCAGTTCTTC. Encoded protein: CASSSRGGGWGPVNEQFF.

Only one count was recorded for this clone. The chain employs TRBV5-1 and TRBJ1-3; maybe TRBD1 (5 bases). With 4 bases removed from V and 4 bases from J, the gap between germline ends came to 21 bases. Germline CDR1 is SGHRS and CDR2 is YFSETQ. This CDR3 is 17 amino acids long. DNA for the CDR3: TGCGCCAGCAGCCGCGCGGGACCAGGTTCAATAGGAAACACCATATATTTT. Encoded protein: CASSRAGPGSIGNTIYF.

This clone has just one count. The V gene is TRBV27, the J gene TRBJ2-5; D perhaps matches TRBD2 (6 bases). The CDR3 is 15 amino acids. The ends were cut back, 4 bases at V and 5 bases at J, with 17 bases in the middle. Germline CDR1 and CDR2: MNHEY and SMNVEV (reference sequence). In nucleotides, the CDR3 is TGTGCCAGCAGTTCTCCGGGGGTTGATCGGGAGACCCAGTACTTC. Translating it yields CASSSPGVDRETQYF.

The rearrangement uses TRBV2 and TRBJ1-4, with 7 bases lining up with TRBD1. The ends lost 7 bases at V and 2 bases at J; junction bases unmatched: 7. The length of the CDR3 is 15 residues. CDR1 is SNHLY, CDR2 FYNNEI, per germline. CDR3 DNA: TGTGCCAGCATGAGTAGGGGGCTGACTAATGAAAAACTGTTTTTT. The encoded protein is CASMSRGLTNEKLFF.